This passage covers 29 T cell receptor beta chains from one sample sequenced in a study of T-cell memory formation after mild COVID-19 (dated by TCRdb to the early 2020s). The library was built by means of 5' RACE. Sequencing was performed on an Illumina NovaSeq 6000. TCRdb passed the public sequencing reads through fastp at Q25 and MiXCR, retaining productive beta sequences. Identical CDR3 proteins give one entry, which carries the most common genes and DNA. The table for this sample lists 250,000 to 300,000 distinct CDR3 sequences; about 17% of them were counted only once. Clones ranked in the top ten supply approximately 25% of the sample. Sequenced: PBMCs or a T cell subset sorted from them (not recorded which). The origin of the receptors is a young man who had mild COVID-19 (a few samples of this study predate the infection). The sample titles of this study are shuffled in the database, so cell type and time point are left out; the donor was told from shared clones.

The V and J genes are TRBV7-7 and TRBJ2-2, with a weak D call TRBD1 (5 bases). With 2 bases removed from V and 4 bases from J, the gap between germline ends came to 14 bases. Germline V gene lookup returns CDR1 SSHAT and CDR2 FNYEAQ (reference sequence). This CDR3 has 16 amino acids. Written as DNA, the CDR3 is TGTGCCAGCAGCTTAAACTCTCAGGGCGGCACCGGGGAGCTGTTTTTT. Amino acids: CASSLNSQGGTGELFF.

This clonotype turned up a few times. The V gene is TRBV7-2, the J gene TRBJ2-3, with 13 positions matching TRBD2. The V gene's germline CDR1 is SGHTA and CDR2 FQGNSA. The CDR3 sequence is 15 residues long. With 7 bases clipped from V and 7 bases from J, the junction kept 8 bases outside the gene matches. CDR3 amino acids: CASTLLAGGPNTQYF. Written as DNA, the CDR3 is TGTGCCAGCACATTACTAGCGGGGGGGCCGAATACGCAGTATTTT.

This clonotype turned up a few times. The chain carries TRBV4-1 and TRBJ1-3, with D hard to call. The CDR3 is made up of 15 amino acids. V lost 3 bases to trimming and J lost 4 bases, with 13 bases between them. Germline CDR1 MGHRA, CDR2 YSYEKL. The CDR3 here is CASSQLPVGGNTIYF. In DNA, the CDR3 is TGCGCCAGCAGCCAGCTCCCTGTAGGGGGAAACACCATATATTTT.

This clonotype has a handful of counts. The CDR3 loop is CASKQGGSNEQFF. Here the CDR3 DNA reads TGTGCCAGCAAACAGGGGGGAAGCAATGAGCAGTTCTTC. The genes are TRBV27 and TRBJ2-1; 8 bases fit TRBD1. The J segment lost 6 bases and the V segment lost 7 bases, leaving 5 bases of the junction unmatched. Germline V gives CDR1 MNHEY, CDR2 SMNVEV (reference sequence). The CDR3 consists of 13 residues.

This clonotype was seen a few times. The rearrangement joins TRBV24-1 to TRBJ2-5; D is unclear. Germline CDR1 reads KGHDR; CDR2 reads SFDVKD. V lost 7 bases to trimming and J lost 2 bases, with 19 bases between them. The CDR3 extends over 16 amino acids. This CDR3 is CATSPTPARIQETQYF. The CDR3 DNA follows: TGTGCCACCAGCCCGACCCCAGCAAGGATACAAGAGACCCAGTACTTC.

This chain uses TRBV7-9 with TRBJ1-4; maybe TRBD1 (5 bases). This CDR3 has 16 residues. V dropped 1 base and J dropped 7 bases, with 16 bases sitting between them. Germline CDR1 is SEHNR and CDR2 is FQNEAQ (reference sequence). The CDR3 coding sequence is TGTGCCAGCAGCTTAGGTTCCGGGACCGCAGGTGAAAAACTGTTTTTT. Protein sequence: CASSLGSGTAGEKLFF.

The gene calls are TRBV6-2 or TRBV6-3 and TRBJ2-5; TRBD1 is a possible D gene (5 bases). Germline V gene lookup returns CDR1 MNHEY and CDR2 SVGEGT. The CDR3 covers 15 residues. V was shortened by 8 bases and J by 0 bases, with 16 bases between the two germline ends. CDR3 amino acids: CASGFSTVYQETQYF. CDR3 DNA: TGTGCCAGCGGATTTTCGACAGTCTACCAAGAGACCCAGTACTTC.

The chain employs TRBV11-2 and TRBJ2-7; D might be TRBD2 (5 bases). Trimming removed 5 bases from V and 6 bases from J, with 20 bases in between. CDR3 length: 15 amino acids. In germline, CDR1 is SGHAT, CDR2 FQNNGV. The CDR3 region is CASSAFIPSPGEQYF. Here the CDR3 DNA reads TGTGCCAGCAGCGCCTTTATTCCTAGCCCCGGCGAGCAGTACTTC.

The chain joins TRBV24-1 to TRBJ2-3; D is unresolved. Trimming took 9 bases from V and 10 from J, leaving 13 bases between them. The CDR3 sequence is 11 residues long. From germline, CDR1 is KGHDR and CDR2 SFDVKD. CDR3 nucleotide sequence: TGTGCCACCGGGGATCCTAGGTCGCAGTATTTT. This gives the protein CATGDPRSQYF.

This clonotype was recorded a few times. CDR3 nucleotide sequence: TGTGCCAGCAGCCGTAGCGGGGGGGCCCAAGATACGCAGTATTTT. Translating it yields CASSRSGGAQDTQYF. This sequence joins TRBV7-3 and TRBJ2-3, with 11 bases identical to TRBD2. Trimming cost V 5 bases and J 5 bases; bases outside gene matches: 6. This CDR3 contains 15 residues. CDR1 is SGHTA and CDR2 is FQGTGA in the germline V gene.

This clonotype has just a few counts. The CDR3 loop reads CASSGVVQAGRIPNEQFF. In DNA, the CDR3 is TGTGCCAGCAGCGGTGTCGTTCAGGCAGGGAGGATACCCAATGAGCAGTTCTTC. The genes are TRBV7-9 and TRBJ2-1; weak D call: TRBD2 (6 bases). Per germline, CDR1 SEHNR and CDR2 FQNEAQ (reference sequence). Trimming took 5 bases from V and 6 from J, leaving 26 bases between them. The CDR3 has 18 residues. Full variable domain (rest looked up from reference TRBV7-9 and TRBJ2-1): DTGVSQNPRHKITKRGQNVTFRCDPISEHNRLYWYRQTLGQGPEFLTYFQNEAQLEKSRLLSDRFSAERPKGSFSTLEIQRTEQGDSAMYLCASSGVVQAGRIPNEQFFGPGTRLTVL.

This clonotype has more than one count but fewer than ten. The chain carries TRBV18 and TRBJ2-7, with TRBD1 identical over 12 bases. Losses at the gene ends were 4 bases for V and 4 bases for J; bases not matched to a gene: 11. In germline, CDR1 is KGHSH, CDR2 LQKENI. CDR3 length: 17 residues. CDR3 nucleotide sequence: TGTGCCAGCTCACAGGGCATACCGGGACAGGGGGCTTACGAGCAGTACTTC. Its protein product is CASSQGIPGQGAYEQYF.

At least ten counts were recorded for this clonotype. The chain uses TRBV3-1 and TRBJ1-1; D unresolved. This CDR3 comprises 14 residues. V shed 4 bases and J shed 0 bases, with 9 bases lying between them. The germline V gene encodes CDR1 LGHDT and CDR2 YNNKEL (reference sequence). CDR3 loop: CASSPGLVNTEAFF. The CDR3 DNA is TGTGCCAGCAGCCCCGGTTTAGTGAACACTGAAGCTTTCTTT.

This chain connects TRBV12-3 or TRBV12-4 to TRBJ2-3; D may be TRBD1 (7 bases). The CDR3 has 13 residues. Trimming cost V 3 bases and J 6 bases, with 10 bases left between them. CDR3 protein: CASSFSGGDTQYF. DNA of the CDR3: TGTGCCAGCAGTTTCTCAGGGGGGGATACGCAGTATTTT.

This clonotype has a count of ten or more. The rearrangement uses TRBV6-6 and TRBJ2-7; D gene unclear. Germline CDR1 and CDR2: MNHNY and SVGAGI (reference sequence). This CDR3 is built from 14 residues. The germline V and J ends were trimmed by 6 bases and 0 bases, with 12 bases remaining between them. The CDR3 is CASRAPDFSYEQYF. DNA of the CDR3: TGTGCCAGCAGGGCCCCCGATTTCTCCTACGAGCAGTACTTC.

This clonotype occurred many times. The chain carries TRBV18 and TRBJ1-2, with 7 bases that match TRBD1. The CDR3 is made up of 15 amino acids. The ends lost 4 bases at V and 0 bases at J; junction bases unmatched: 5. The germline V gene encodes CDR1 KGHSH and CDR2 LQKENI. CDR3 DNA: TGTGCCAGCTCACGGGACAGCGTGACTAACTATGGCTACACCTTC. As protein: CASSRDSVTNYGYTF.

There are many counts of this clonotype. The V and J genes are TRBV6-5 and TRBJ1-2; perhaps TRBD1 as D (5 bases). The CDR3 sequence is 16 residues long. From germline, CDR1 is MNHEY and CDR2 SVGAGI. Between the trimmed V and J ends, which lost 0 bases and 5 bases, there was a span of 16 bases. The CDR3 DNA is TGTGCCAGCAGTTACTCTTTGGCAGGGAGTTTGTATGGCTACACCTTC. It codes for CASSYSLAGSLYGYTF.

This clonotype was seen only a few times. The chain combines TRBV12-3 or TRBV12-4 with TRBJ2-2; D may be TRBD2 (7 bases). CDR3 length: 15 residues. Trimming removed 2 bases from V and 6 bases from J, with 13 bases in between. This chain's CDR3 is CASSLRGGEAGELFF. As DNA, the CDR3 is TGTGCCAGCAGTTTAAGAGGGGGGGAAGCCGGGGAGCTGTTTTTT.

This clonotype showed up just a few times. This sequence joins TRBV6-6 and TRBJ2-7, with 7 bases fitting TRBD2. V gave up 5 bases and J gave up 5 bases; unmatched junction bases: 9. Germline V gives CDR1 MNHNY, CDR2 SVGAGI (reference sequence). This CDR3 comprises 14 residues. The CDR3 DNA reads TGTGCCAGCAGTCCCCTGGGGGGAGGGAACGAGCAGTACGTC. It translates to CASSPLGGGNEQYV.

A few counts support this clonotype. In DNA, the CDR3 is TGCAGTGCCATCCGGTATAGGACAGGGGGCCGAGAGACCCAGTACTTC. Its translation is CSAIRYRTGGRETQYF. The genes are TRBV20-1 and TRBJ2-5; the match to TRBD1 covers 11 bases. CDR3 length: 16 amino acids. CDR1 and CDR2 from the germline V gene are DFQATT and SNEGSKA (reference sequence). V lost 6 bases to trimming and J lost 4 bases; unmatched junction nucleotides: 13.

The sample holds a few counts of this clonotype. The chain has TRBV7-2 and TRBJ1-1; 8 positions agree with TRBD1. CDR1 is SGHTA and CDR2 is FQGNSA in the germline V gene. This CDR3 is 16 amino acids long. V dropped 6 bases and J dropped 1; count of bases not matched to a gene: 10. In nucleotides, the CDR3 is TGTGCCAGCAGTCCCGGACAGGGCCGGGGGAACACTGAAGCTTTCTTT. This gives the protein CASSPGQGRGNTEAFF.

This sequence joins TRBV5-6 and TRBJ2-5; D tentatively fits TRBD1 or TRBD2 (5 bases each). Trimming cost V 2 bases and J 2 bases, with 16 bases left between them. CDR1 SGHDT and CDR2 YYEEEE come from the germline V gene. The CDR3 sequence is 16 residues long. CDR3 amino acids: CASSFLGTVKQETQYF. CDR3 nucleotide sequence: TGTGCCAGCAGCTTCCTTGGGACGGTGAAACAAGAGACCCAGTACTTC. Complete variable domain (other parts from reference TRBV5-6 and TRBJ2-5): DAGVTQSPTHLIKTRGQQVTLRCSPKSGHDTVSWYQQALGQGPQFIFQYYEEEERQRGNFPDRFSGHQFPNYSSELNVNALLLGDSALYLCASSFLGTVKQETQYFGPGTRLLVL.

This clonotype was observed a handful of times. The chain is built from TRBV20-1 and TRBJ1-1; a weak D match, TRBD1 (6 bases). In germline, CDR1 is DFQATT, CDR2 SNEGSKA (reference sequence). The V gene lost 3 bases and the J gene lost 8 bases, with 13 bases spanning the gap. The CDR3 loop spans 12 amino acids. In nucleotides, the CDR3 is TGCAGTGCTAGTGAGGGGGGCTTGGAAGCTTTCTTT. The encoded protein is CSASEGGLEAFF.

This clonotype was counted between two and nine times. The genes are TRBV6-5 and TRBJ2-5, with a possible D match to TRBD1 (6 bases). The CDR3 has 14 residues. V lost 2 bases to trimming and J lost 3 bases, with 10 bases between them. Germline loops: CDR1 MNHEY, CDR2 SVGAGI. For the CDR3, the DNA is TGTGCCAGCAGTTACACGGCAGGGGAAGAGACCCAGTACTTC. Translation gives CASSYTAGEETQYF.

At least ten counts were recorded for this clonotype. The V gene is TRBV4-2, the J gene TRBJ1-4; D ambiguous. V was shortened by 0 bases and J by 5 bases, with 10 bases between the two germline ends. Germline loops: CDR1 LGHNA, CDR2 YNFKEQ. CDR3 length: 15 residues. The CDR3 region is CASSQDGRLNEKLFF. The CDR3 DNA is TGTGCCAGCAGCCAAGACGGCAGGCTGAATGAAAAACTGTTTTTT.

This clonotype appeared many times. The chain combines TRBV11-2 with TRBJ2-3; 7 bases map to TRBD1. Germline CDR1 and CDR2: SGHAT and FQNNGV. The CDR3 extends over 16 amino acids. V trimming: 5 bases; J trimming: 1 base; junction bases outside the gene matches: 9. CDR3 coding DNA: TGTGCCAGCAGCATTGACAGGGTTCGGGGCACAGATACGCAGTATTTT. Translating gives CASSIDRVRGTDTQYF.

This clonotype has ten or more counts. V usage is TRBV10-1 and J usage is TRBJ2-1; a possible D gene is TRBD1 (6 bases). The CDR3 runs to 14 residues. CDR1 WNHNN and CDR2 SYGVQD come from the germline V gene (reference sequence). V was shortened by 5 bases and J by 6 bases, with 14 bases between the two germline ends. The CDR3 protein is CASSYTGTPNEQFF. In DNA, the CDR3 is TGCGCCAGCAGTTATACCGGGACACCCAATGAGCAGTTCTTC.

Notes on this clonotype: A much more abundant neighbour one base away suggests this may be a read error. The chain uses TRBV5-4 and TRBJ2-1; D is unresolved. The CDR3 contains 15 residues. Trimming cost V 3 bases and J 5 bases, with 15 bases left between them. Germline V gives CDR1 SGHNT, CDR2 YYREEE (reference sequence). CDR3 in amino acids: CASSWVGHVNNEQFF. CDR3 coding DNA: TGTGCCAGCAGCTGGGTGGGCCACGTTAACAATGAGCAGTTCTTC.

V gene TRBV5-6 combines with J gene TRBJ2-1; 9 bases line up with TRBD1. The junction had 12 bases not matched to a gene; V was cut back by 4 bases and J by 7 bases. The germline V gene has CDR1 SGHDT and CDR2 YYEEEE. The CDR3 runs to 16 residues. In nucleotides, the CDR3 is TGTGCCAGCAGCCGTCGCGGGACAGGGAAGCTAAATGAGCAGTTCTTC. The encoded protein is CASSRRGTGKLNEQFF. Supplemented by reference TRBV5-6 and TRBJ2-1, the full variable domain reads DAGVTQSPTHLIKTRGQQVTLRCSPKSGHDTVSWYQQALGQGPQFIFQYYEEEERQRGNFPDRFSGHQFPNYSSELNVNALLLGDSALYLCASSRRGTGKLNEQFFGPGTRLTVL.